These T cell receptor beta chains were read from a single sample in a study of T-cell memory formation after mild COVID-19. TCRdb reprocessed the 5' RACE reads with MiXCR, giving one entry per CDR3 protein. The sample lists 380,000 or so distinct CDR3 sequences, roughly 15% seen once, with about a fifth in the top ten. Sequences were obtained from PBMCs or a T cell subset sorted from them (not recorded which). The receptors originated from a man aged 18 to 29 who had mild COVID-19 (a few samples of this study predate the infection). Cell type and time point are not known. Both conserved end residues are part of each CDR3. A D gene is named only where the DNA matches it firmly. Clone size is not always given. Where it is, it says once, few, many or a class for expanded clones.

d_gene: -
abundance: -
v_gene: TRBV5-8
j_gene: TRBJ2-3
CDR3aa: CASSSGTLTDTQYF
CDR3nt: TGTGCCAGCAGCTCGGGGACACTCACAGATACGCAGTATTTT

d_gene: TRBD2
abundance: few
v_gene: TRBV4-2
j_gene: TRBJ2-1
CDR3aa: CASRPMTSGGPYNEQFF
CDR3nt: TGTGCCAGCAGACCGATGACTAGCGGGGGCCCCTACAATGAGCAGTTCTTC

d_gene: TRBD1
abundance: many
v_gene: TRBV5-1
j_gene: TRBJ1-1
CDR3aa: CASSLGRLQPAGTVNTEAFF
CDR3nt: TGCGCCAGCAGCTTGGGTCGGTTACAACCCGCAGGGACAGTGAACACTGAAGCTTTCTTT

d_gene: TRBD2
abundance: few
v_gene: TRBV7-8
j_gene: TRBJ2-1
CDR3aa: CASSLEERGGPSLVF
CDR3nt: TGTGCCAGCAGCTTAGAGGAGCGGGGGGGACCTTCATTGGTCTTC

d_gene: -
abundance: -
v_gene: TRBV5-1
j_gene: TRBJ2-2
CDR3aa: CASKYFGVNTGELFF
CDR3nt: TGCGCCAGCAAGTATTTCGGGGTAAACACCGGGGAGCTGTTTTTT

d_gene: -
abundance: few
v_gene: TRBV12-3/TRBV12-4
j_gene: TRBJ1-2
CDR3aa: CASSLTARNYGYTF
CDR3nt: TGTGCCAGCAGTTTGACAGCGAGAAACTATGGCTACACCTTC

d_gene: -
abundance: few
v_gene: TRBV9
j_gene: TRBJ2-3
CDR3aa: CASSVSRVGTDTQYF
CDR3nt: TGTGCCAGCAGCGTCTCTAGGGTCGGCACAGATACGCAGTATTTT

d_gene: TRBD1
abundance: -
v_gene: TRBV5-1
j_gene: TRBJ1-1
CDR3aa: CASRFGQANTEAFF
CDR3nt: TGCGCCAGCAGATTCGGACAGGCTAACACTGAAGCTTTCTTT

d_gene: TRBD1
abundance: -
v_gene: TRBV6-5
j_gene: TRBJ1-2
CDR3aa: CASSPGTVGWYYGYTF
CDR3nt: TGTGCCAGCAGCCCTGGGACAGTAGGTTGGTACTATGGCTACACCTTC

d_gene: TRBD2
abundance: -
v_gene: TRBV3-1
j_gene: TRBJ2-3
CDR3aa: CASSHLTRASGGADTQYF
CDR3nt: TGTGCCAGCAGCCACCTCACCCGGGCTAGCGGGGGGGCAGATACGCAGTATTTT

d_gene: -
abundance: -
v_gene: TRBV29-1
j_gene: TRBJ1-2
CDR3aa: CSVEDGDSYGYTF
CDR3nt: TGCAGCGTTGAAGATGGGGACTCCTATGGCTACACCTTC

d_gene: TRBD1
abundance: -
v_gene: TRBV7-2
j_gene: TRBJ1-2
CDR3aa: CASSHRTGDYGYTF
CDR3nt: TGTGCCAGCAGCCATAGGACAGGGGACTATGGCTACACCTTC

d_gene: -
abundance: few
v_gene: TRBV6-6
j_gene: TRBJ1-5
CDR3aa: CASSYSGGLNQPQHF
CDR3nt: TGTGCCAGCAGTTACTCGGGAGGACTCAATCAGCCCCAGCATTTT

d_gene: TRBD1
abundance: -
v_gene: TRBV24-1
j_gene: TRBJ2-1
CDR3aa: CATSDWDRENEQFF
CDR3nt: TGTGCCACCAGTGATTGGGACAGGGAAAATGAGCAGTTCTTC

d_gene: TRBD2
abundance: -
v_gene: TRBV5-1
j_gene: TRBJ2-2
CDR3aa: CASSPRLAGAPGELFF
CDR3nt: TGCGCCAGCAGCCCTCGACTAGCGGGGGCCCCCGGGGAGCTGTTTTTT

d_gene: TRBD1
abundance: -
v_gene: TRBV7-9
j_gene: TRBJ1-1
CDR3aa: CASSLVVGRGDSEAFF
CDR3nt: TGTGCCAGCAGCTTAGTAGTCGGCAGGGGGGACTCTGAAGCTTTCTTT

d_gene: -
abundance: many
v_gene: TRBV6-2/TRBV6-3
j_gene: TRBJ2-1
CDR3aa: CASGINEQFF
CDR3nt: TGTGCCAGCGGCATCAATGAGCAGTTCTTC

d_gene: -
abundance: -
v_gene: TRBV7-2
j_gene: TRBJ2-4
CDR3aa: CASSLRVTKNIQYF
CDR3nt: TGTGCCAGCAGCTTGAGGGTTACCAAAAACATTCAGTACTTC

d_gene: TRBD1
abundance: -
v_gene: TRBV7-2
j_gene: TRBJ2-5
CDR3aa: CASSFGTGSRETQYF
CDR3nt: TGTGCCAGCAGCTTTGGGACAGGGTCCCGAGAGACCCAGTACTTC

d_gene: TRBD2
abundance: -
v_gene: TRBV9
j_gene: TRBJ2-3
CDR3aa: CASSVGLAGGLNTQYF
CDR3nt: TGTGCCAGCAGCGTAGGACTAGCGGGGGGTCTGAATACGCAGTATTTT

d_gene: TRBD1
abundance: many
v_gene: TRBV29-1
j_gene: TRBJ2-5
CDR3aa: CSVGQGLETQYF
CDR3nt: TGCAGCGTGGGACAGGGTCTTGAGACCCAGTACTTC

d_gene: TRBD1
abundance: -
v_gene: TRBV28
j_gene: TRBJ1-3
CDR3aa: CASSQTGGEALLWSGNTIYF
CDR3nt: TGTGCCAGCAGTCAAACAGGGGGCGAAGCTCTGCTCTGGTCTGGAAACACCATATATTTT

d_gene: TRBD1
abundance: -
v_gene: TRBV12-5
j_gene: TRBJ2-5
CDR3aa: CASGLFGTGDQETQYF
CDR3nt: TGTGCTAGTGGTTTGTTCGGGACAGGCGACCAAGAGACCCAGTACTTC

d_gene: -
abundance: many
v_gene: TRBV5-4
j_gene: TRBJ2-1
CDR3aa: CASRLRVDNEQFF
CDR3nt: TGTGCCAGCAGGCTCCGAGTCGACAATGAGCAGTTCTTC

d_gene: -
abundance: few
v_gene: TRBV29-1
j_gene: TRBJ2-3
CDR3aa: CSVRGRSTDTQYF
CDR3nt: TGCAGCGTTCGAGGGCGCAGCACAGATACGCAGTATTTT

d_gene: -
abundance: few
v_gene: TRBV7-3
j_gene: TRBJ2-5
CDR3aa: CASSLGSQTGPWETQYF
CDR3nt: TGTGCCAGCAGCTTAGGGTCCCAAACGGGACCATGGGAGACCCAGTACTTC

d_gene: -
abundance: few
v_gene: TRBV7-2
j_gene: TRBJ2-1
CDR3aa: CASSSRRVYEQFF
CDR3nt: TGTGCCAGCAGCTCCCGTCGAGTATATGAGCAGTTCTTC

d_gene: -
abundance: -
v_gene: TRBV19
j_gene: TRBJ2-3
CDR3aa: CASSIRDPLPDTQYF
CDR3nt: TGTGCCAGTAGTATACGGGACCCACTTCCGGATACGCAGTATTTT

d_gene: -
abundance: -
v_gene: TRBV28
j_gene: TRBJ2-5
CDR3aa: CASTVGGQETQYF
CDR3nt: TGTGCCAGCACCGTGGGGGGCCAAGAGACCCAGTACTTC

d_gene: TRBD2
abundance: -
v_gene: TRBV7-2
j_gene: TRBJ2-3
CDR3aa: CASSGTSGYTDTQYF
CDR3nt: TGTGCCAGCTCGGGGACTAGCGGTTACACAGATACGCAGTATTTT

d_gene: -
abundance: -
v_gene: TRBV4-3
j_gene: TRBJ1-4
CDR3aa: CASSQESGANEKLFF
CDR3nt: TGCGCCAGCAGCCAAGAGTCGGGGGCTAATGAAAAACTGTTTTTT

d_gene: -
abundance: few
v_gene: TRBV7-8
j_gene: TRBJ2-5
CDR3aa: CASTQETGLREYF
CDR3nt: TGTGCCAGCACCCAGGAAACGGGACTCAGGGAGTACTTC

d_gene: TRBD1
abundance: few
v_gene: TRBV29-1
j_gene: TRBJ1-6
CDR3aa: CSVGQDNSPLHF
CDR3nt: TGCAGCGTGGGACAGGATAATTCACCCCTCCACTTT

d_gene: TRBD2
abundance: few
v_gene: TRBV6-2/TRBV6-3
j_gene: TRBJ2-5
CDR3aa: CASSKAGENWETQYF
CDR3nt: TGTGCCAGCAGTAAAGCGGGGGAGAACTGGGAGACCCAGTACTTC

d_gene: -
abundance: -
v_gene: TRBV6-1
j_gene: TRBJ2-3
CDR3aa: CASTAFTDTQYF
CDR3nt: TGTGCCAGCACCGCATTCACAGATACGCAGTATTTT

d_gene: -
abundance: -
v_gene: TRBV7-3
j_gene: TRBJ1-6
CDR3aa: CASSLVPGEGSPLHF
CDR3nt: TGTGCCAGCAGCTTAGTTCCGGGGGAAGGGTCACCCCTCCACTTT